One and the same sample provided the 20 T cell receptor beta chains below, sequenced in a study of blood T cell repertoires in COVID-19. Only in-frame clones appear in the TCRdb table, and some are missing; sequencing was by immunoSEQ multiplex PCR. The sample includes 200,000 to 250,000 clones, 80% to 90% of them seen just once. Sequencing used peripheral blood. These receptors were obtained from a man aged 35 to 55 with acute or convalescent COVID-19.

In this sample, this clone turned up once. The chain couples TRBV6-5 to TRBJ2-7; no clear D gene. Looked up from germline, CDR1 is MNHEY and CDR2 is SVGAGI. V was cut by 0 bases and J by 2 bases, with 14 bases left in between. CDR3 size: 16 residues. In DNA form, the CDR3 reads TGTGCCAGCAGTTACTCCACATCCGTAGCTGCCTACGAGCAGTACTTC. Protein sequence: CASSYSTSVAAYEQYF.

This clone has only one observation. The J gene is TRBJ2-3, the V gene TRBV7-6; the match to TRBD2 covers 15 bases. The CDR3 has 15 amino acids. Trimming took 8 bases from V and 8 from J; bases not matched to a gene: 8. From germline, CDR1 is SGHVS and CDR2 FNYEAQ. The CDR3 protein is CASARTSGGDVTQYF. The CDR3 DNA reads TGTGCCAGCGCAAGGACTAGCGGGGGGGACGTTACGCAGTATTTT.

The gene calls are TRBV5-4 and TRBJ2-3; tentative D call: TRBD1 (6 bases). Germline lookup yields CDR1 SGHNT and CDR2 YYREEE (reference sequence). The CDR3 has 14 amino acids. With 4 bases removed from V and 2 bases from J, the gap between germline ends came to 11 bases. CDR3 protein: CASSRDRTTDTQYF. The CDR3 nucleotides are TGTGCCAGCAGCAGAGACAGGACCACAGATACGCAGTATTTT.

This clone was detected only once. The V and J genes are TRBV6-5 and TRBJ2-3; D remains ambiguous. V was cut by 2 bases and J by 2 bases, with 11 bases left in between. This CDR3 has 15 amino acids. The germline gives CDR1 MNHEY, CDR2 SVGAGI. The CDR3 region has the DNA TGTGCCAGCAGTTACACTATGAGCAACACAGATACGCAGTATTTT. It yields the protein CASSYTMSNTDTQYF.

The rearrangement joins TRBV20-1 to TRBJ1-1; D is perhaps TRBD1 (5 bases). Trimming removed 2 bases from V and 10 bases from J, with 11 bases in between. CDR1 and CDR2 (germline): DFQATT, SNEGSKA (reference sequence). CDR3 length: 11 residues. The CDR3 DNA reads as TGCAGTGCTAGATCGGGGGTCATAGCTTTCTTT. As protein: CSARSGVIAFF.

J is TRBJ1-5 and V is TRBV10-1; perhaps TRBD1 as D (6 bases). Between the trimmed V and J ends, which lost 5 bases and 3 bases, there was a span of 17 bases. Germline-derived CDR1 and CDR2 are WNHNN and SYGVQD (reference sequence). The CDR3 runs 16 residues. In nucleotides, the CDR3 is TGCGCCAGCAGTATTACAGGGTATCGGCTCAATCAGCCCCAGCATTTT. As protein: CASSITGYRLNQPQHF.

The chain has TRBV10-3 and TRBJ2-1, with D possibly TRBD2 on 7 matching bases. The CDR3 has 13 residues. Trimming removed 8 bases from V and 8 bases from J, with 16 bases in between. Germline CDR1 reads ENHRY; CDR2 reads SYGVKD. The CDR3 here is CAIGRVGADEQFF. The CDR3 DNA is TGTGCCATCGGGAGGGTGGGGGCCGATGAGCAGTTCTTC.

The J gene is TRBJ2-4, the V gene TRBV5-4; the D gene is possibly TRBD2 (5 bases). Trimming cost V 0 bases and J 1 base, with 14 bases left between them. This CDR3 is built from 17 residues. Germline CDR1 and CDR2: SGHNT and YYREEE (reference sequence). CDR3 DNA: TGTGCCAGCAGCTTGGAACTCGGGGTAACGGCCAAAAACATTCAGTACTTC. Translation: CASSLELGVTAKNIQYF. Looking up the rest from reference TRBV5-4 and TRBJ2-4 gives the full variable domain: ETGVTQSPTHLIKTRGQQVTLRCSSQSGHNTVSWYQQALGQGPQFIFQYYREEENGRGNFPPRFSGLQFPNYSSELNVNALELDDSALYLCASSLELGVTAKNIQYFGAGTRLSVL.

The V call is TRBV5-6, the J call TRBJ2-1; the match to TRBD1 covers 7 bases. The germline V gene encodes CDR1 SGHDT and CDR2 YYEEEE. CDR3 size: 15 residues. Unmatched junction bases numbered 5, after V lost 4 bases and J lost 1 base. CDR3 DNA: TGTGCCAGCAGCCCCGGGACAGCATCCTACAATGAGCAGTTCTTC. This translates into CASSPGTASYNEQFF.

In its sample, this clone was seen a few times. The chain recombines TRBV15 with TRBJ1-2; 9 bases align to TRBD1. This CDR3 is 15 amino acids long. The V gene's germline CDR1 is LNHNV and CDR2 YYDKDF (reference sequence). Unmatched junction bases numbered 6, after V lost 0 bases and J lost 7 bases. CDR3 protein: CATSRDRGQGSGYTF. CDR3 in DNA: TGTGCCACCAGCAGAGATCGGGGACAGGGATCTGGCTACACCTTC.

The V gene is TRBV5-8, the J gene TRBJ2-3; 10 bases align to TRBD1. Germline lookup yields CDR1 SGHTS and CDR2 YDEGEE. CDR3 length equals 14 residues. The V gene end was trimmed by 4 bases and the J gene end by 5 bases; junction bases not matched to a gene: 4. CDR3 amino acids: CASSTGQGLDTQYF. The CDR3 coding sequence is TGTGCCAGCAGCACGGGACAGGGGTTAGATACGCAGTATTTT.

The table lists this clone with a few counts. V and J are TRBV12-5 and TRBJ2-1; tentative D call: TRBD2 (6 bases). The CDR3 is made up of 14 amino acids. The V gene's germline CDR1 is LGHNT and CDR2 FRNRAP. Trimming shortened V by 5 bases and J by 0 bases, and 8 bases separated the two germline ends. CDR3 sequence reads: CASGIGSSYNEQFF. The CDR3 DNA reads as TGTGCTAGTGGTATCGGGAGCTCCTACAATGAGCAGTTCTTC.

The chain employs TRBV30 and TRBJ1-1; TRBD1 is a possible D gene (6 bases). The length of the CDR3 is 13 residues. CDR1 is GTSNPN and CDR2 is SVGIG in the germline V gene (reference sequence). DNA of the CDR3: TGTGCGATAGAGGGGGGGTTCTGGGCTGAAGCTTTCTTT. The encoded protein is CAIEGGFWAEAFF.

This CDR3 reads CASSLYRDVNNEQFF. The DNA for the CDR3 is TGTGCCAGCAGCTTGTACAGGGACGTTAACAATGAGCAGTTCTTC. V gene TRBV5-4 combines with J gene TRBJ2-1; D may be TRBD1 (6 bases). CDR3 length: 15 amino acids. Trimming cost V 1 base and J 5 bases, with 13 bases left between them. Germline CDR1 is SGHNT and CDR2 is YYREEE (reference sequence).

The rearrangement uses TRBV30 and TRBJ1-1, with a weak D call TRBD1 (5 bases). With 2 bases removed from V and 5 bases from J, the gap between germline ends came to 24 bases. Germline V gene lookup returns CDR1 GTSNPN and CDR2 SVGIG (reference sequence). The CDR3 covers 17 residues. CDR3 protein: CAWSPLRGTRSGTEAFF. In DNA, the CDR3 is TGTGCCTGGAGTCCCCTTAGGGGAACGAGGTCGGGTACTGAAGCTTTCTTT. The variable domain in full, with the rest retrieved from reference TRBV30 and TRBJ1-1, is SQTIHQWPATLVQPVGSPLSLECTVEGTSNPNLYWYRQAAGRGLQLLFYSVGIGQISSEVPQNLSASRPQDRQFILSSKKLLLSDSGFYLCAWSPLRGTRSGTEAFFGQGTRLTVV.

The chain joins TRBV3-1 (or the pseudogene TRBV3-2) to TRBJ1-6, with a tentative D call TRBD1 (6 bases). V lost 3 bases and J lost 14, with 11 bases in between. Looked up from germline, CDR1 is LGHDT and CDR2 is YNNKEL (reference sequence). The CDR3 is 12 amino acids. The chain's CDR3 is CASSQGGRALHF. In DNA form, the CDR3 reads TGTGCCAGCAGCCAGGGGGGGCGGGCCCTCCACTTT.

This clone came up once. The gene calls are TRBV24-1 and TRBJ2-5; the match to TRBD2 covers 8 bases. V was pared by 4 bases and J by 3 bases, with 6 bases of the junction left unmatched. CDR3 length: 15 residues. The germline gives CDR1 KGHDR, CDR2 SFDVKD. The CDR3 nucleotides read TGTGCCACCAGTGACCCGCGGGGGGCCAAAGAGACCCAGTACTTC. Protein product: CATSDPRGAKETQYF.

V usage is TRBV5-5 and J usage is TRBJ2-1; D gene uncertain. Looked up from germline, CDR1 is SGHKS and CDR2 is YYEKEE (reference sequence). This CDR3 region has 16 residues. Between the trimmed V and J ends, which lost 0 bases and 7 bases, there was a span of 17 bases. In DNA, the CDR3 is TGTGCCAGCAGCTTGGTAGGTGGTGTGGGCGTGAATGAGCAGTTCTTC. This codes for CASSLVGGVGVNEQFF.

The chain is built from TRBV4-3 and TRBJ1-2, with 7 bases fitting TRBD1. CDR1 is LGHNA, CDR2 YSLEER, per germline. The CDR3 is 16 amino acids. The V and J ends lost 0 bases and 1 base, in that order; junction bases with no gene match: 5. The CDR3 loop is CASSQDRTGDNYGYTF. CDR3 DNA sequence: TGCGCCAGCAGCCAAGATAGAACAGGGGATAACTATGGCTACACCTTC.

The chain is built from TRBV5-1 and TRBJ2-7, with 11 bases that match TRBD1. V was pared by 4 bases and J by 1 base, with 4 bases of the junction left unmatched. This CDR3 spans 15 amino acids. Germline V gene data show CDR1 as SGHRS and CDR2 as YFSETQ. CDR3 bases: TGCGCCAGCAGCCCCGGGACAGGGGGTTCCTACGAGCAGTACTTC. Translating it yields CASSPGTGGSYEQYF.